This TCR beta chain emerged from a study of identical twins. There are many counts of this clonotype. A single record per CDR3 protein comes from TCRdb applying MiXCR to the 5' RACE reads. The table lists about 240,000 distinct CDR3 sequences, approximately 10% of them singletons. The CDR3 is made up of 15 amino acids. V was trimmed by 3 bases and J by 2 bases, leaving 13 bases between them. Germline V lookup: CDR1 MGHDK, CDR2 SYGVNS. The receptor comes from a man in his fifties or sixties in good health. The chain links TRBV25-1 to TRBJ1-1, with D tentatively TRBD1 (5 bases). Source material: memory T cells sorted from blood. CDR3 nucleotide sequence: TGTGCCAGCAGTGATTGGAAGGGGACCAACACTGAAGCTTTCTTT. It codes for CASSDWKGTNTEAFF.